Below, 15 T cell receptor beta chains from the same sample are listed, as sequenced in a study of cytomegalovirus exposure and HLA in healthy donors. PCR amplification relied on 60 Vbeta primers (plus 13 Jbeta primers). The method was immunoSEQ multiplex PCR; TCRdb's version includes in-frame clones alone and lacks a portion of them. Among 120,000 to 150,000 clones, approximately 80% were seen once, and the ten largest hold roughly 4.2%. Sequences were obtained from PBMCs. Receptors originate from a middle-aged man in good health and CMV-seropositive.

J is TRBJ1-2 and V is TRBV13; no clear D. The CDR3 is made up of 14 amino acids. CDR1 is PRHDT, CDR2 FYEKMQ, per germline (reference sequence). Between the trimmed V and J ends, which lost 3 bases and 5 bases, there was a span of 13 bases. CDR3 sequence reads: CASSLWAERYGYTF. For the CDR3, the DNA is TGTGCCAGCAGCTTGTGGGCAGAACGTTATGGCTACACCTTC.

J is TRBJ2-7 and V is TRBV6-1, with 8 nucleotides matching TRBD1. Trimming removed 8 bases from V and 5 bases from J; junction bases left unmatched: 8. The length of the CDR3 is 13 residues. CDR1 MNHNS and CDR2 SASEGT come from the germline V gene. The CDR3, as DNA: TGTGCCAGCGGACGAGGGACAGGCCACGAGCAGTACTTC. This gives the protein CASGRGTGHEQYF.

The chain recombines TRBV4-1 with TRBJ1-2; unclear D gene. The V end lost 0 bases, the J end lost 5 bases, and 13 bases lay between the germline ends. CDR3 length equals 15 residues. The germline V gene has CDR1 MGHRA and CDR2 YSYEKL. The CDR3 sequence is CASSQDNGGKYGYTF. Here the CDR3 DNA reads TGCGCCAGCAGCCAAGATAATGGAGGGAAATATGGCTACACCTTC.

The CDR3 reads CASSWEGTTPEKLFF. CDR3 nucleotide sequence: TGCGCCAGCAGCTGGGAGGGGACCACGCCAGAAAAACTGTTTTTT. The rearrangement joins TRBV5-1 to TRBJ1-4, with D tentatively TRBD1 (5 bases). Germline CDR1 SGHRS, CDR2 YFSETQ. The CDR3 covers 15 residues. V was pared by 3 bases and J by 8 bases, with 17 bases between. The variable domain in full, with the rest retrieved from reference TRBV5-1 and TRBJ1-4, is KAGVTQTPRYLIKTRGQQVTLSCSPISGHRSVSWYQQTPGQGLQFLFEYFSETQRNKGNFPGRFSGRQFSNSRSEMNVSTLELGDSALYLCASSWEGTTPEKLFFGSGTQLSVL.

The rearrangement links TRBV18 to TRBJ2-4; tentatively, D is TRBD2 (5 bases). This CDR3 is 15 amino acids long. Looked up from germline, CDR1 is KGHSH and CDR2 is LQKENI. Trimming removed 0 bases at V and 5 bases at J, with 11 bases between. In DNA, the CDR3 is TGTGCCAGCTCACCACCCCCCCTCGGGGAAAACATTCAGTACTTC. Its translation is CASSPPPLGENIQYF. Complete variable domain (other parts from reference TRBV18 and TRBJ2-4): NAGVMQNPRHLVRRRGQEARLRCSPMKGHSHVYWYRQLPEEGLKFMVYLQKENIIDESGMPKERFSAEFPKEGPSILRIQQVVRGDSAAYFCASSPPPLGENIQYFGAGTRLSVL.

The gene calls are TRBV2 and TRBJ2-1; TRBD1 matches at 7 bases. This CDR3 has 13 residues. CDR1 SNHLY and CDR2 FYNNEI come from the germline V gene. V gave up 10 bases and J gave up 4 bases; unmatched junction bases: 7. This CDR3 is CATRGQNYNEQFF. The DNA for the CDR3 is TGTGCCACCCGGGGACAGAATTACAATGAGCAGTTCTTC. The full variable domain, with the rest looked up from reference TRBV2 and TRBJ2-1, is EPEVTQTPSHQVTQMGQEVILRCVPISNHLYFYWYRQILGQKVEFLVSFYNNEISEKSEIFDDQFSVERPDGSNFTLKIRSTKLEDSAMYFCATRGQNYNEQFFGPGTRLTVL.

The sample holds one count of this clone. This chain uses TRBV2 with TRBJ2-2; maybe TRBD1 (5 bases). This CDR3 is 14 amino acids long. Germline CDR1 reads SNHLY; CDR2 reads FYNNEI. The ends were cut back, 7 bases at V and 7 bases at J, with 16 bases in the middle. The DNA for the CDR3 is TGTGCCAGCAACCTGGACACGAGTCTCGGGGAGCTGTTTTTT. Translating gives CASNLDTSLGELFF.

The chain combines TRBV19 with TRBJ2-7, with 8 bases fitting TRBD2. This CDR3 comprises 13 residues. Germline trimming cut 3 bases from V and 4 bases from J; bases unmatched to any gene: 2. The V gene's germline CDR1 is LNHDA and CDR2 SQIVND (reference sequence). CDR3 bases: TGTGCCAGTAGTATCCAGCGGGGGTACGAGCAGTACTTC. Translation gives CASSIQRGYEQYF.

This chain uses TRBV2 with TRBJ2-2; tentatively, D is TRBD1 (6 bases). CDR3 length: 15 residues. Per germline, CDR1 SNHLY and CDR2 FYNNEI. Trimming shortened V by 9 bases and J by 1 base, and 15 bases separated the two germline ends. The CDR3 DNA is TGTGCCAGTAGTTATGAGGGACAGAACACCGGGGAGCTGTTTTTT. Translating gives CASSYEGQNTGELFF.

On this clone itself: A read error may produce the germline difference seen at one junction end. The rearrangement links TRBV7-9 to TRBJ1-2; D unclear. Germline V CDR1 and CDR2: SEHNR, FQNEAQ (reference sequence). The CDR3 is made up of 11 amino acids. CDR3 sequence: CSSSPSDGYTF. DNA for the CDR3: TGTTCCAGCAGCCCTAGTGACGGCTACACCTTC.

The chain couples TRBV6-6 to TRBJ2-7; D is possibly TRBD2 (5 bases). The V gene lost 0 bases and the J gene lost 5 bases, with 11 bases spanning the gap. Germline values: CDR1 MNHNY, CDR2 SVGAGI (reference sequence). The CDR3 covers 14 residues. The CDR3 coding sequence is TGTGCCAGCAGTTACTCACTAGTCATGAACGAGCAGTACTTC. It is translated as CASSYSLVMNEQYF.

A word on this clone: This sample also contains other DNA sequences that code for the same CDR3. This sequence joins TRBV5-1 and TRBJ2-5, with 9 bases fitting TRBD1. CDR3 size: 14 residues. Germline CDR1 SGHRS, CDR2 YFSETQ. Germline trimming cut 3 bases from V and 1 base from J; bases unmatched to any gene: 1. This CDR3 reads CASSSGQGQETQYF. The CDR3, as DNA: TGCGCCAGCAGCTCGGGACAGGGCCAAGAGACCCAGTACTTC.

V gene TRBV11-2 combines with J gene TRBJ1-5, with 7 bases fitting TRBD1. There are 14 residues in the CDR3. Germline assignment: CDR1 SGHAT and CDR2 FQNNGV. J lost 5 bases, V lost 5 bases, and 6 bases had no gene match. The CDR3 reads CASSPTGEHQPQHF. The CDR3 bases are TGTGCCAGCAGCCCTACAGGGGAGCATCAGCCCCAGCATTTT.

V and J are TRBV7-9 and TRBJ2-5; 12 bases are a match to TRBD2. The CDR3 loop spans 16 amino acids. Germline values: CDR1 SEHNR, CDR2 FQNEAQ (reference sequence). The J segment lost 2 bases and the V segment lost 0 bases, leaving 1 base of the junction unmatched. Here the CDR3 reads CASSLALAGGQETQYF. The CDR3 bases are TGTGCCAGCAGCTTAGCCCTAGCGGGGGGGCAAGAGACCCAGTACTTC.

The chain uses TRBV7-9 and TRBJ1-6; a possible D gene is TRBD1 (6 bases). CDR1 SEHNR and CDR2 FQNEAQ come from the germline V gene (reference sequence). V gave up 2 bases and J gave up 10 bases, with 9 bases separating them. This CDR3 is built from 13 residues. Written as DNA, the CDR3 is TGTGCCAGCAGCTTACAGGGGACCTCACCCCTCCACTTT. Protein: CASSLQGTSPLHF.